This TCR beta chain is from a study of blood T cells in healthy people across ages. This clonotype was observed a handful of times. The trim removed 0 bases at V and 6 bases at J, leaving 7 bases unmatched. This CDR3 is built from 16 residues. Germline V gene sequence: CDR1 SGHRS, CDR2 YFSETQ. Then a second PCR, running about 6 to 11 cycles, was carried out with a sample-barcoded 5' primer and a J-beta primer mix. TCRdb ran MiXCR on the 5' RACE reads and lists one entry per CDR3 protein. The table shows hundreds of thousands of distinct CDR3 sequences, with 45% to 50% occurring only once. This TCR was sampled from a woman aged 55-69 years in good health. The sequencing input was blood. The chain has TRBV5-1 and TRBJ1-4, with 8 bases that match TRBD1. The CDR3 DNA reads TGCGCCAGCAGCTTGGCCCCCCCAGGGGGCTATGAAAAACTGTTTTTT. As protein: CASSLAPPGGYEKLFF.